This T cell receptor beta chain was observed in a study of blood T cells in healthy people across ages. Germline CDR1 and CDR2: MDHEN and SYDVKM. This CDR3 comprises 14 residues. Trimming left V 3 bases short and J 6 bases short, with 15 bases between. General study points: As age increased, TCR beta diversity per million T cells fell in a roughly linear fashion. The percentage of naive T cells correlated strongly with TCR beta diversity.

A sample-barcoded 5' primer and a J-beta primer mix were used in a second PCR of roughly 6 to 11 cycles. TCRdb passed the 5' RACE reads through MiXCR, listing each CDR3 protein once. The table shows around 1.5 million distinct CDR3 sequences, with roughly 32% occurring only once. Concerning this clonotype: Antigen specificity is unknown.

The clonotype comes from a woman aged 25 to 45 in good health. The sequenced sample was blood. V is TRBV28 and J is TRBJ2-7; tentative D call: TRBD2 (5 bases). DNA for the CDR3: TGTGCCAGCAGTTTGCGGAGCGGAGTCGGCGAGCAGTACTTC. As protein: CASSLRSGVGEQYF.